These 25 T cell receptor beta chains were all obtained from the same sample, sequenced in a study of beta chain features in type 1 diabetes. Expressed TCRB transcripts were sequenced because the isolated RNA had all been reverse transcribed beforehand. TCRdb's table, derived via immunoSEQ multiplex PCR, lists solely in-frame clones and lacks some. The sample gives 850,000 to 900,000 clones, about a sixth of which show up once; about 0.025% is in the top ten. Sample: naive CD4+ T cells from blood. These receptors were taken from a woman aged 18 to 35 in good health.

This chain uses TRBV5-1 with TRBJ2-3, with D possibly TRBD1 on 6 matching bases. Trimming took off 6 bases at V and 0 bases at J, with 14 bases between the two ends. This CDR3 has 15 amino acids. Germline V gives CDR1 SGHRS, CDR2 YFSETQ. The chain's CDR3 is CASNTGTRSTDTQYF. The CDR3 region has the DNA TGCGCCAGCAACACCGGGACAAGAAGCACAGATACGCAGTATTTT.

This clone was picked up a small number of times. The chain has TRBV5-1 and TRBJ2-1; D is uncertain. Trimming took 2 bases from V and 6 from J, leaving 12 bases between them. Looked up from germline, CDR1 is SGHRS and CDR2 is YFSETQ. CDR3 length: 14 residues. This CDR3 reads CASSFQRVGNEQFF. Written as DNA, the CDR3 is TGCGCCAGCAGCTTTCAAAGAGTCGGCAATGAGCAGTTCTTC.

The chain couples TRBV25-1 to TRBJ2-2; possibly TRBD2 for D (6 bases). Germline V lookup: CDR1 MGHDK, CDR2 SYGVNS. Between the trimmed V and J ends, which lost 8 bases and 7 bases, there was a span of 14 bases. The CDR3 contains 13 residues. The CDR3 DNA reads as TGTGCCAGCGGCGGTCGGCGGGGCGGGGAGCTGTTTTTT. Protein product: CASGGRRGGELFF.

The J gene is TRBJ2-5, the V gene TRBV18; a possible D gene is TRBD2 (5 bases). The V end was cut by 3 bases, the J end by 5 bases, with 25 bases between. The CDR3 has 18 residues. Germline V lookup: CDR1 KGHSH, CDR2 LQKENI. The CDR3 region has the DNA TGTGCCAGCTCACCTTCTAAGGGAGTCCTCCAGGTTATGGAGACCCAGTACTTC. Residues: CASSPSKGVLQVMETQYF. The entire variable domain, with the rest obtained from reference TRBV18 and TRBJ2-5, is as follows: NAGVMQNPRHLVRRRGQEARLRCSPMKGHSHVYWYRQLPEEGLKFMVYLQKENIIDESGMPKERFSAEFPKEGPSILRIQQVVRGDSAAYFCASSPSKGVLQVMETQYFGPGTRLLVL.

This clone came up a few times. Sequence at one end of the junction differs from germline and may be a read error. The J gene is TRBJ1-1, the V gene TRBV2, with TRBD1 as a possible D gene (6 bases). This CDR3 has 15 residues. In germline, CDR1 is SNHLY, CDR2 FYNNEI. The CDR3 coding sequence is TGTGCCAGCAGTGACCGAACAGGGTCGAACGCTGAAGCTTTCTTT. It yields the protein CASSDRTGSNAEAFF.

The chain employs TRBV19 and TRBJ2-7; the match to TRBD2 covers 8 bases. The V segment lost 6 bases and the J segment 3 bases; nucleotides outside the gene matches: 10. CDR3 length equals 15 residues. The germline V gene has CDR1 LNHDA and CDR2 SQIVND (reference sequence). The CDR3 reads CASSSYGTRVYEQYF. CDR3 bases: TGTGCCAGTAGCTCTTATGGGACTAGAGTCTACGAGCAGTACTTC. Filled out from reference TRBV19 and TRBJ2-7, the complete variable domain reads DGGITQSPKYLFRKEGQNVTLSCEQNLNHDAMYWYRQDPGQGLRLIYYSQIVNDFQKGDIAEGYSVSREKKESFPLTVTSAQKNPTAFYLCASSSYGTRVYEQYFGPGTRLTVT.

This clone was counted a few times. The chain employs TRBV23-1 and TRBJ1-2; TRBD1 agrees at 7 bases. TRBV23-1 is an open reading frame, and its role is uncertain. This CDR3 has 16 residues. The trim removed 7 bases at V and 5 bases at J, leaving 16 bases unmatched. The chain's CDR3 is CASNGTAKLGNYGYTF. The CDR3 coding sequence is TGCGCCAGCAATGGGACAGCTAAATTGGGGAATTATGGCTACACCTTC.

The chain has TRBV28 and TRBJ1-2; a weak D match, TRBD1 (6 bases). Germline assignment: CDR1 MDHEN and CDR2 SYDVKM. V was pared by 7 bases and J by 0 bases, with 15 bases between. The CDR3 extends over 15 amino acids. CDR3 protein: CASTGGRGSNYGYTF. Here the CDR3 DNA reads TGTGCCAGCACCGGCGGCAGGGGCTCTAACTATGGCTACACCTTC.

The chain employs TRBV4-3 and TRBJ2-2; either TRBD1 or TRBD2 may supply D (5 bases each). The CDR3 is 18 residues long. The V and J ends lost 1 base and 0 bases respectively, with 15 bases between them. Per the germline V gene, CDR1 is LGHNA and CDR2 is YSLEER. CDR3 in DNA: TGCGCCAGCAGCCAAGTACGGACCGGGACGGCGAACACCGGGGAGCTGTTTTTT. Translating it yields CASSQVRTGTANTGELFF.

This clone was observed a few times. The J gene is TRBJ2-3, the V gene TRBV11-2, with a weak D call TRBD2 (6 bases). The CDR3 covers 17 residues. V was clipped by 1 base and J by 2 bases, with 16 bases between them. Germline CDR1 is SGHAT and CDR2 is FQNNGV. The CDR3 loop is CASSLGLATTFTDTQYF. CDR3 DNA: TGTGCCAGCAGCTTAGGGCTAGCGACAACCTTCACAGATACGCAGTATTTT.

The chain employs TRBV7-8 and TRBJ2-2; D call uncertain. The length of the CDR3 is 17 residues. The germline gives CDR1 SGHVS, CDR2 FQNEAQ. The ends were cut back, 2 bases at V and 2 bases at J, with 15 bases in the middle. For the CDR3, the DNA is TGTGCCAGCAGCTTACGTCAGACCGGGCTAAACACCGGGGAGCTGTTTTTT. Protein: CASSLRQTGLNTGELFF.

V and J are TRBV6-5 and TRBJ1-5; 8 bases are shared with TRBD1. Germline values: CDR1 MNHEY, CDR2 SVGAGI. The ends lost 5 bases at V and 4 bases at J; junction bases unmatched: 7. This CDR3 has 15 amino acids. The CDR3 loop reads CASSGGQGWNQPQHF. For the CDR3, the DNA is TGTGCCAGCAGTGGTGGACAGGGTTGGAATCAGCCCCAGCATTTT.

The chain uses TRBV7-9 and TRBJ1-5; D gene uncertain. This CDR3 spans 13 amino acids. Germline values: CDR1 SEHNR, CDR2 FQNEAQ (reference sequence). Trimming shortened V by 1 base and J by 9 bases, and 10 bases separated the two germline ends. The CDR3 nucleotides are TGTGCCAGCAGCTTAGGCGAGTCGCTGCCCCAGCATTTT. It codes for CASSLGESLPQHF.

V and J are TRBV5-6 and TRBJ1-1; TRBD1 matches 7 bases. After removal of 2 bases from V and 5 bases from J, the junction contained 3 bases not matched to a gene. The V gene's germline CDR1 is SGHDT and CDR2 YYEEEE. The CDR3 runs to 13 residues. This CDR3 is CASSFAGGTEAFF. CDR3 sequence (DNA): TGTGCCAGCAGCTTCGCAGGGGGTACTGAAGCTTTCTTT.

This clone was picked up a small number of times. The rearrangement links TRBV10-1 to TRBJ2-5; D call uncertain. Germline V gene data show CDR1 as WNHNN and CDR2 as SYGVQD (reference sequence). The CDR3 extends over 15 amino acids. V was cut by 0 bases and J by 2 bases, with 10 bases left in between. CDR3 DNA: TGCGCCAGCAGTGAGTCGAAACAGCCTCAAGAGACCCAGTACTTC. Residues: CASSESKQPQETQYF.

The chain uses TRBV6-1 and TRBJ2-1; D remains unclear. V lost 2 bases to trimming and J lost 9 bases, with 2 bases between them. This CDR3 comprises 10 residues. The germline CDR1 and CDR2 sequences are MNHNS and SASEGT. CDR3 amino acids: CASSEFEQFF. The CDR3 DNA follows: TGTGCCAGCAGTGAATTTGAGCAGTTCTTC.

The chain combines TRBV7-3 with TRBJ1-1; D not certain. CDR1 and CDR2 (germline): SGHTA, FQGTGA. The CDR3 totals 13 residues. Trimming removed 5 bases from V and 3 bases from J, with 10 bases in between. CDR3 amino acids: CASSLDWYTEAFF. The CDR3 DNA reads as TGTGCCAGCAGCCTCGACTGGTACACTGAAGCTTTCTTT.

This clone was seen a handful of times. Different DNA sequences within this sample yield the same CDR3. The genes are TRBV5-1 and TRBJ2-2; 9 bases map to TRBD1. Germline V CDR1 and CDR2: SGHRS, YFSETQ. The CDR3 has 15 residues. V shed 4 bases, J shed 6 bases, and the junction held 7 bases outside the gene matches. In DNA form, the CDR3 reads TGCGCCAGCAGCCCAAGGACAGGGGCAGCCGGGGAGCTGTTTTTT. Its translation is CASSPRTGAAGELFF.

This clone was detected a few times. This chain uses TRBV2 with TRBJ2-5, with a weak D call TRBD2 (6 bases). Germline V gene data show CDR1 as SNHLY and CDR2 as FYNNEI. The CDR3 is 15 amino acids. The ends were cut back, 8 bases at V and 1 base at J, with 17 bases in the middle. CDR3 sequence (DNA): TGTGCCAGCCAAAGTGGGGCGGGGACCCAAGAGACCCAGTACTTC. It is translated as CASQSGAGTQETQYF.

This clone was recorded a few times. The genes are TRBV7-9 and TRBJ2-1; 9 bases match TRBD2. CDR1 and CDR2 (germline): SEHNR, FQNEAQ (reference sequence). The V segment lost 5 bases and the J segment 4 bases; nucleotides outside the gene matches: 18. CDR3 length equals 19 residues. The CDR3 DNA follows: TGTGCCAGCAGCCATCCAAATTACAGCGGGAGGCCCCTTTACAATGAGCAGTTCTTC. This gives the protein CASSHPNYSGRPLYNEQFF.

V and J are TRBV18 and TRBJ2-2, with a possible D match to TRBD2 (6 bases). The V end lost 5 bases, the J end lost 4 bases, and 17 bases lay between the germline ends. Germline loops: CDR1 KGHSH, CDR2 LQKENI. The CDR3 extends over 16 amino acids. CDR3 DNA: TGTGCCAGCTCATCCTCACGTGGAGGGGTCACCGGGGAGCTGTTTTTT. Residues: CASSSSRGGVTGELFF.

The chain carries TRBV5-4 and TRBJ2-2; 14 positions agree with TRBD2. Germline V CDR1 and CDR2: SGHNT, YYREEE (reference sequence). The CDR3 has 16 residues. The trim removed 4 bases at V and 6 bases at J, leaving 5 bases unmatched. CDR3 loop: CASSMGLAGAAGELFF. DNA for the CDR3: TGTGCCAGCAGCATGGGACTAGCGGGAGCGGCCGGGGAGCTGTTTTTT.

The CDR3 region has the DNA TGTGCCAGCTCTGAGCCCTACTACAATGAGCAGTTCTTC. Protein product: CASSEPYYNEQFF. This chain joins TRBV28 and TRBJ2-1; D gene ambiguous. V was trimmed by 8 bases and J by 3 bases, leaving 11 bases between them. CDR1 is MDHEN, CDR2 SYDVKM, per germline. The CDR3 totals 13 residues.

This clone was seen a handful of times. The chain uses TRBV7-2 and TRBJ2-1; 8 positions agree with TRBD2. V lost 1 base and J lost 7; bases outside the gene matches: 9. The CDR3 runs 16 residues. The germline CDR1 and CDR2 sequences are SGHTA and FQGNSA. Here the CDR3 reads CASSLDYGRAGNEQFF. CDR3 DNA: TGTGCCAGCAGCTTAGACTACGGGAGGGCCGGGAATGAGCAGTTCTTC.

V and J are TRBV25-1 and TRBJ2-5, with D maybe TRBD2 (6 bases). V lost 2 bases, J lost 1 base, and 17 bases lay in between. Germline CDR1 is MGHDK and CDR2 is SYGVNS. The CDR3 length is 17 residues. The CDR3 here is CASSEAPGLDPQETQYF. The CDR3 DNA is TGTGCCAGCAGTGAAGCTCCGGGACTGGATCCCCAAGAGACCCAGTACTTC.